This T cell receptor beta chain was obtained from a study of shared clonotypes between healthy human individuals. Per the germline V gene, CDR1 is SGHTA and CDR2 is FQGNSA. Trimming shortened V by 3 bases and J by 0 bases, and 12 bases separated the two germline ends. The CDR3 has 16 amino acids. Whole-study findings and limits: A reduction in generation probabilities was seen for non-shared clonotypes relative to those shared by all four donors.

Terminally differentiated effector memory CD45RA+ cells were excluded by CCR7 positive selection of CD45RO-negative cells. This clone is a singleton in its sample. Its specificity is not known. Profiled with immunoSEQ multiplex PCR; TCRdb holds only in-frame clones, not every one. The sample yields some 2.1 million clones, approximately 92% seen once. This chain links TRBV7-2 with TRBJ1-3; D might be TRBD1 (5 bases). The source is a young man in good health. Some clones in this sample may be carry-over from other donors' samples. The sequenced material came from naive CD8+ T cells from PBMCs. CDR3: CASSFWTGGSGNTIYF. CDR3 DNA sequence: TGTGCCAGCAGCTTCTGGACCGGGGGCTCTGGAAACACCATATATTTT.